The T cell receptor (beta chain) described here comes from a study of T-cell reconstitution after alpha-beta-depleted transplantation in children. Study outcomes and limitations: The main origin of T-cell counts and diversity one year after transplant was newly produced T cells. Some patients' high day-60 TCRbeta diversity was traced to surviving recipient T cells and thymic progenitors. About two months after transplant, alpha-beta T cells reportedly came from several hundred expanded graft clones.

This clonotype was detected ten times or more. As yet, its antigen is unknown. Germline V CDR1 and CDR2: KGHDR, SFDVKD. This CDR3 comprises 14 residues. V lost 4 bases and J lost 8; bases outside the gene matches: 7. Unique molecular identifiers were incorporated during preparation of the TCRbeta library. TCRdb re-derived calls from the PCR reads in MiXCR, one entry per CDR3 protein. The data hold tens of thousands of distinct CDR3 sequences, with roughly 8.7% observed a single time. The sequence came from a male patient under 10 years old who had a stem cell transplant for chronic granulomatous disease, so the T cells may come from the graft donor. This sample comprised PBMCs, mostly from graft donor cells, obtained 60 days after TCRalphabeta/CD19-depleted stem cell transplant. The chain has TRBV24-1 and TRBJ2-1, with 7 positions matching TRBD1. The CDR3 nucleotides read TGTGCCACCAGTGACGATGGACAGGTCCATGAGCAGTTCTTC. Protein sequence: CATSDDGQVHEQFF.